This T cell receptor beta chain was profiled in a study of T cell responses to AZD1222 COVID-19 vaccine. Sequencing used immunoSEQ multiplex PCR; TCRdb keeps in-frame clones, though not all of them. Here the sample spans around 170,000 clones, around nine tenths being singletons. General study points: Of spike-specific TCRs, nearly half reportedly target regions left unmutated in variants.

In its sample, this clone was seen once. Its antigen is still unknown. Germline values: CDR1 MNHNS, CDR2 SASEGT. The CDR3 runs to 14 residues. V dropped 3 bases and J dropped 4 bases, with 9 bases sitting between them. The chain is built from TRBV6-1 and TRBJ2-2; D is perhaps TRBD2 (5 bases). The source was peripheral blood, collected 28 days after the second AZD1222 dose. The TCR comes from an adult who received the AZD1222 COVID-19 vaccine. CDR3 DNA: TGTGCCAGCAGTGATTTGCGGGCCACCGGGGAGCTGTTTTTT. It encodes CASSDLRATGELFF.